This TCR beta chain emerged from a study of shared clonotypes between healthy human individuals. Germline CDR1 KGHSH, CDR2 LQKENI. The V gene lost 6 bases and the J gene lost 7 bases, with 7 bases spanning the gap. This CDR3 is 11 amino acids long. Naivety among CD8 cells was defined by CD45RO negativity and positive CCR7 selection, thereby excluding terminally differentiated effector memory CD45RA+ cells. Profiled with immunoSEQ multiplex PCR; TCRdb holds only in-frame clones, not every one. The table includes some 800,000 clones, around 93% detected once. V gene TRBV18 combines with J gene TRBJ2-1; no firm D call. The sequenced sample consisted of naive CD8+ T cells sorted from blood. This receptor was taken from a man younger than 40 in good health. CDR3 sequence (DNA): TGTGCCAGCTCTCTAGGAAATGAGCAGTTCTTC. Amino acid sequence: CASSLGNEQFF.